One and the same sample provided the 29 T cell receptor beta chains below, sequenced in a study of patients and donors after allogeneic stem cell transplantation. TCRdb processed the RT-PCR reads anew with MiXCR; each CDR3 protein has one entry. The sample carries about 960,000 distinct CDR3 sequences, roughly 18% recorded once. Sequencing was carried out using blood, either unsorted or a sorted T cell fraction (not recorded which). These receptor sequences come from a human donor who was either an allogeneic HSCT recipient or a stem cell or donor lymphocyte infusion donor (not recorded which). It is not recorded whose cells these are; they may come from a transplant donor.

There are a few counts of this clonotype. The chain employs TRBV29-1 and TRBJ2-2; unclear D gene. V shed 6 bases and J shed 4 bases, with 3 bases lying between them. Germline CDR1 SQVTM, CDR2 ANQGSEA. The CDR3 length is 10 residues. The CDR3: CSVFTGELFF. As DNA, the CDR3 is TGCAGCGTGTTCACCGGGGAGCTGTTTTTT.

The chain combines TRBV2 with TRBJ1-1; D unclear. The V and J ends lost 7 bases and 3 bases respectively, with 12 bases between them. CDR1 and CDR2 (germline): SNHLY, FYNNEI. The CDR3 runs 13 residues. CDR3 DNA sequence: TGTGCCAGCATCGAAGACAATTACACTGAAGCTTTCTTT. This encodes CASIEDNYTEAFF.

This chain uses TRBV20-1 with TRBJ1-6; 10 nucleotides agree with TRBD1. The CDR3 is made up of 17 amino acids. V shed 1 base and J 0 bases; nucleotides not matched to a gene: 3. CDR1 and CDR2 from the germline V gene are DFQATT and SNEGSKA (reference sequence). CDR3 DNA: TGCAGTGCTAGAGCGAGGACAGGGGGCTCCTATAATTCACCCCTCCACTTT. Protein: CSARARTGGSYNSPLHF.

In its sample, this clonotype was seen many times. V is TRBV20-1 and J is TRBJ1-5, with no clear D. Trimming pared 3 bases from V and 5 bases from J, leaving 11 bases between. The CDR3 has 13 residues. Germline CDR1 and CDR2: DFQATT and SNEGSKA (reference sequence). The CDR3 here is CSASSGSYQPQHF. DNA for the CDR3: TGCAGTGCTAGTAGTGGATCCTATCAGCCCCAGCATTTT.

This clonotype was picked up a small number of times. The chain joins TRBV27 to TRBJ2-3; a possible D gene is TRBD1 (6 bases). Per germline, CDR1 MNHEY and CDR2 SMNVEV (reference sequence). The CDR3 consists of 13 residues. V shed 3 bases and J shed 5 bases, with 9 bases lying between them. The chain's CDR3 is CASSFQGKDTQYF. The CDR3 DNA reads as TGTGCCAGCAGTTTCCAGGGGAAAGATACGCAGTATTTT.

The chain links TRBV15 to TRBJ2-7, with 10 nucleotides matching TRBD1. The CDR3 is made up of 15 amino acids. With 3 bases clipped from V and 2 bases from J, the junction kept 4 bases outside the gene matches. Germline V gene sequence: CDR1 LNHNV, CDR2 YYDKDF (reference sequence). Here the CDR3 reads CATSRLGTGAYEQYF. DNA of the CDR3: TGTGCCACCAGCAGGTTGGGGACAGGGGCCTACGAGCAGTACTTC.

This clonotype was seen only a few times. The gene calls are TRBV6-5 and TRBJ2-1; TRBD2 agrees at 12 bases. The V gene's germline CDR1 is MNHEY and CDR2 SVGAGI. V shed 2 bases and J 5 bases; nucleotides not matched to a gene: 4. This CDR3 has 16 amino acids. CDR3 in amino acids: CASSYRTSGIDNEQFF. Here the CDR3 DNA reads TGTGCCAGCAGTTACCGGACTAGCGGGATTGACAATGAGCAGTTCTTC.

In this sample, this clonotype turned up a few times. The V and J genes are TRBV5-6 and TRBJ1-1; no reliable D call. V gave up 4 bases and J gave up 7 bases, with 11 bases separating them. There are 12 residues in the CDR3. Germline lookup yields CDR1 SGHDT and CDR2 YYEEEE. The CDR3 DNA is TGTGCCAGCAGCGTCGACACCCTTGAAGCTTTCTTT. This sequence encodes CASSVDTLEAFF.

V gene TRBV9 combines with J gene TRBJ1-3; 8 bases are a match to TRBD1. This CDR3 has 16 residues. Germline CDR1 is SGDLS and CDR2 is YYNGEE. Trimming cost V 3 bases and J 0 bases; bases outside gene matches: 5. CDR3 residues: CASSEDRGSSGNTIYF. In DNA, the CDR3 is TGTGCCAGCAGCGAAGACAGGGGATCCTCTGGAAACACCATATATTTT.

J is TRBJ1-5 and V is TRBV6-1; D possibly corresponds to TRBD1 (6 bases). The CDR3 loop spans 20 amino acids. V was trimmed by 4 bases and J by 5 bases, leaving 30 bases between them. Per germline, CDR1 MNHNS and CDR2 SASEGT. In DNA form, the CDR3 reads TGTGCCAGCAGTGCACTCTCAGGGGCGATTAGAATGTGGATATATCAGCCCCAGCATTTT. Protein product: CASSALSGAIRMWIYQPQHF.

The V gene is TRBV28, the J gene TRBJ2-1, with D possibly being TRBD2 (5 bases). V was shortened by 3 bases and J by 4 bases, with 13 bases between the two germline ends. The CDR3 has 15 amino acids. Germline CDR1 reads MDHEN; CDR2 reads SYDVKM. CDR3 DNA: TGTGCCAGCAGTTTGAGGGTGAGGAGGTACAATGAGCAGTTCTTC. Its translation: CASSLRVRRYNEQFF.

A few counts support this clonotype. This chain connects TRBV20-1 to TRBJ1-5, with TRBD1 as a possible D gene (5 bases). The CDR3 loop spans 16 amino acids. The germline V and J ends were trimmed by 3 bases and 3 bases, with 18 bases remaining between them. From germline, CDR1 is DFQATT and CDR2 SNEGSKA (reference sequence). CDR3: CSARARTRISNQPQHF. CDR3 nucleotide sequence: TGCAGTGCTAGGGCCCGGACACGGATATCCAATCAGCCCCAGCATTTT.

V gene TRBV5-1 combines with J gene TRBJ2-7; 11 nucleotides agree with TRBD1. Germline V lookup: CDR1 SGHRS, CDR2 YFSETQ. The V segment lost 3 bases and the J segment 5 bases; nucleotides outside the gene matches: 4. This CDR3 is 14 amino acids long. Here the CDR3 DNA reads TGCGCCAGCAGCTCGGACAGGGGGCGGAACGAGCAGTACTTC. Translating it yields CASSSDRGRNEQYF.

CDR3 loop: CASSDSTPLAVTSDTQYF. The CDR3 region has the DNA TGTGCCAGCAGTGACTCGACTCCGCTAGCTGTAACATCCGATACGCAGTATTTT. This rearrangement joins TRBV6-4 to TRBJ2-3, with D perhaps TRBD2 (5 bases). Germline-derived CDR1 and CDR2 are MRHNA and SNTAGT. The V end lost 0 bases, the J end lost 6 bases, and 22 bases lay between the germline ends. This CDR3 contains 18 residues.

This clonotype was counted a few times. The chain has TRBV20-1 and TRBJ2-2, with TRBD1 as a possible D gene (6 bases). Germline V gene sequence: CDR1 DFQATT, CDR2 SNEGSKA (reference sequence). Trimming took off 5 bases at V and 5 bases at J, with 21 bases between the two ends. The length of the CDR3 is 16 residues. The CDR3 spells CSALNPPDRKTGELFF. CDR3 DNA: TGCAGTGCTCTTAACCCACCGGACAGAAAGACCGGGGAGCTGTTTTTT.

The table lists this clonotype with a few counts. This chain links TRBV29-1 with TRBJ2-6; D gene uncertain. There are 13 residues in the CDR3. CDR1 is SQVTM, CDR2 ANQGSEA, per germline. The ends were cut back, 3 bases at V and 0 bases at J, with 3 bases in the middle. Here the CDR3 DNA reads TGCAGCGTTGAGTTCTCTGGGGCCAACGTCCTGACTTTC. Its protein product is CSVEFSGANVLTF.

The chain uses TRBV25-1 and TRBJ2-7, with D tentatively TRBD1 or TRBD2 (7 bases each). V dropped 7 bases and J dropped 5 bases, with 21 bases sitting between them. From germline, CDR1 is MGHDK and CDR2 SYGVNS. The CDR3 extends over 15 amino acids. The CDR3 coding sequence is TGTGCCAGCACTCGCCGGGCAGGGGGGGGCAACGAGCAGTACTTC. This codes for CASTRRAGGGNEQYF.

This clonotype was seen ten or more times. This chain links TRBV15 with TRBJ2-1, with D perhaps matching TRBD1 or TRBD2 (6 bases each). The CDR3 is 16 residues long. Trimming removed 0 bases at V and 7 bases at J, with 16 bases between. CDR1 is LNHNV, CDR2 YYDKDF, per germline (reference sequence). The CDR3 DNA follows: TGTGCCACCAGCAGAGATGGGGGGCCGGGGTTTAATGAGCAGTTCTTC. It yields the protein CATSRDGGPGFNEQFF.

J is TRBJ1-1 and V is TRBV27; TRBD1 is a possible D gene (6 bases). The CDR3 loop spans 16 amino acids. The ends were cut back, 9 bases at V and 4 bases at J, with 24 bases in the middle. Germline CDR1 is MNHEY and CDR2 is SMNVEV (reference sequence). The CDR3 here is CARETVRGGWGTEAFF. CDR3 coding DNA: TGTGCCAGGGAGACAGTGAGGGGGGGCTGGGGCACTGAAGCTTTCTTT.

This clonotype was seen only a few times. This chain joins TRBV24-1 and TRBJ1-6; no firm D call. Deletions cut 2 bases from V and 6 bases from J, with 7 bases between. This CDR3 comprises 14 residues. Per germline, CDR1 KGHDR and CDR2 SFDVKD. CDR3 nucleotides: TGTGCCACCAGTGATTCGGCGCTTAATTCACCCCTCCACTTT. This translates into CATSDSALNSPLHF.

V is TRBV9 and J is TRBJ2-5; D tentatively fits TRBD1 or TRBD2 (5 bases each). CDR1 SGDLS and CDR2 YYNGEE come from the germline V gene. Trimming left V 0 bases short and J 5 bases short, with 11 bases between. CDR3 size: 14 residues. The CDR3 DNA is TGTGCCAGCAGCGTAGGTGCCGGGGACGAGACCCAGTACTTC. Protein: CASSVGAGDETQYF.

This clonotype has a count of ten or more. The rearrangement links TRBV20-1 to TRBJ1-1; tentatively, D is TRBD1 (6 bases). V was pared by 3 bases and J by 11 bases, with 10 bases between. Germline assignment: CDR1 DFQATT and CDR2 SNEGSKA (reference sequence). The CDR3 contains 10 residues. In DNA, the CDR3 is TGCAGTGCTAGGCAGGGGTTGGCTTTCTTT. Translation gives CSARQGLAFF.

The rearrangement uses TRBV4-2 and TRBJ2-7; tentatively, D is TRBD1 or TRBD2 (5 bases each). This CDR3 has 15 residues. V lost 4 bases and J 2 bases, leaving 15 bases between the germline ends. CDR1 LGHNA and CDR2 YNFKEQ come from the germline V gene. Here the CDR3 reads CASSPYGTIPYEQYF. The CDR3 nucleotides are TGTGCCAGCAGCCCGTATGGGACCATACCCTACGAGCAGTACTTC.

This clonotype was counted a few times. V usage is TRBV20-1 and J usage is TRBJ2-1; possible D gene TRBD2, 7 bases. The V end lost 6 bases, the J end lost 9 bases, and 18 bases lay between the germline ends. Germline assignment: CDR1 DFQATT and CDR2 SNEGSKA (reference sequence). The CDR3 runs 13 residues. CDR3 loop: CSAGEGVFSEQFF. The CDR3 DNA reads as TGCAGTGCCGGGGAGGGGGTCTTTAGTGAGCAGTTCTTC.

This clonotype has just a few counts. The chain is built from TRBV10-3 and TRBJ1-3; D is undetermined. Germline-derived CDR1 and CDR2 are ENHRY and SYGVKD. Trimming pared 2 bases from V and 0 bases from J, leaving 5 bases between. The CDR3 loop spans 14 amino acids. CDR3 nucleotides: TGTGCCATCAGTGAGCCGGTCTCTGGAAACACCATATATTTT. This translates into CAISEPVSGNTIYF.

This clonotype was seen a few times. The chain uses TRBV30 and TRBJ1-1; TRBD1 matches 12 bases. V lost 3 bases and J lost 2; bases outside the gene matches: 7. Germline V gene data show CDR1 as GTSNPN and CDR2 as SVGIG (reference sequence). This CDR3 has 16 residues. The CDR3 DNA reads as TGTGCCTGGAGCGCCGGGACAGGGGGCGCCAACACTGAAGCTTTCTTT. As protein: CAWSAGTGGANTEAFF. Drawing the rest from reference TRBV30 and TRBJ1-1, the complete variable domain is SQTIHQWPATLVQPVGSPLSLECTVEGTSNPNLYWYRQAAGRGLQLLFYSVGIGQISSEVPQNLSASRPQDRQFILSSKKLLLSDSGFYLCAWSAGTGGANTEAFFGQGTRLTVV.

The gene calls are TRBV5-6 and TRBJ1-1, with 10 bases fitting TRBD1. The CDR3 is 14 residues long. Looked up from germline, CDR1 is SGHDT and CDR2 is YYEEEE. J gave up 7 bases and V 4 bases, and 7 bases lay outside the gene matches. CDR3 coding DNA: TGTGCCAGCAGCATCGACAGGGGGCTTGGTGAAGCTTTCTTT. The encoded protein is CASSIDRGLGEAFF.

This clonotype was observed many times. V gene TRBV29-1 combines with J gene TRBJ2-1; D remains ambiguous. This CDR3 has 14 residues. From germline, CDR1 is SQVTM and CDR2 ANQGSEA. The V end was cut by 2 bases, the J end by 5 bases, with 13 bases between. CDR3 region: CSVESLGGHNEQFF. CDR3 nucleotides: TGCAGCGTTGAATCTCTGGGTGGCCACAATGAGCAGTTCTTC.

This chain joins TRBV7-9 and TRBJ1-5, with D unclear. The ends were cut back, 8 bases at V and 4 bases at J, with 12 bases in the middle. CDR1 and CDR2 (germline): SEHNR, FQNEAQ (reference sequence). The CDR3 sequence is 13 residues long. The CDR3 sequence is CASSSSGNQPQHF. The CDR3 coding sequence is TGTGCCAGCTCCTCAAGTGGGAATCAGCCCCAGCATTTT.